The clone carrying this T cell receptor beta chain turned up a few times. What it binds is not known. The data stem from a study of T-cell memory formation after mild COVID-19. 5'RACE primed from the constant segment yielded TCR alpha and TCR beta cDNA libraries bearing sample barcodes and UMIs. TCRdb reprocessed the 5' RACE reads with MiXCR, giving one entry per CDR3 protein. Here the sample spans roughly 510,000 distinct CDR3 sequences, around a sixth being singletons. Germline V gene sequence: CDR1 DFQATT, CDR2 SNEGSKA (reference sequence). Trimming took 6 bases from V and 6 from J; bases not matched to a gene: 18. The CDR3 loop spans 18 amino acids. General observations from the study: Memory cells collected pre-infection included some clones that later responded, suggesting cross-reactive memory joined. Contracting clones from day 15 to 85 had balanced CD4/CD8; later expanders favoured CD4+.

The sample comprised PBMCs or a T cell subset sorted from them (not recorded which). This receptor was obtained from an adult woman who had mild COVID-19 (a few samples of this study predate the infection). Cell type and time point are not known. The J gene is TRBJ1-5, the V gene TRBV20-1; 12 positions match TRBD1. The CDR3 protein is CSARGVGQGAALRQPQHF. The CDR3 DNA follows: TGCAGTGCCAGGGGCGTGGGACAGGGGGCAGCTTTGCGTCAGCCCCAGCATTTT.